This TCR beta chain was retrieved from a study of T cells in Graves' hyperthyroidism and ophthalmopathy. Regarding the study as a whole: In blood, most of the thyroid clonotypes expanded above 0.001 were also present.

Details on this clonotype: Its specificity is unknown.

The investigators amplified TCR beta CDR3 regions from RNA transcripts. First-round RT-PCR targeting the TCR CDR3 was performed with the HTBI primer set. Each CDR3 protein is one row after TCRdb ran MiXCR on the multiplex PCR reads. The data show around 350,000 distinct CDR3 sequences, around 25% seen once. The CDR3 runs 16 residues. Germline assignment: CDR1 SNHLY and CDR2 FYNNEI. The junction had 6 bases not matched to a gene; V was cut back by 6 bases and J by 0 bases. The chain links TRBV2 to TRBJ2-5; 11 nucleotides align to TRBD2. The sample comprised blood. The TCR was taken from a man in his forties or fifties with Graves' hyperthyroidism. CDR3 sequence: CASRPTSGMDQETQYF. CDR3 coding DNA: TGTGCCAGCAGACCGACTAGCGGGATGGACCAAGAGACCCAGTACTTC.